These T cell receptor beta chains were read from a single sample in a study of graft-versus-host responses after intestinal transplantation. The assay was immunoSEQ multiplex PCR, and TCRdb's table has in-frame clones only and misses some. The sample consists of just under 65,000 clones, about 89% of them appearing once. Material: ileum tissue, obtained 350 to 400 days after transplant. The receptors derive from a human patient who received an intestinal transplant, so some T cells may come from the graft donor. Each CDR3 is given with its conserved first and last residue. Each record gives: V gene, D gene, clone size, J gene, CDR3 DNA, CDR3 protein. A D gene is named only where the DNA matches it firmly. Expanded clones are given a class, and other clones once, few, many or no size at all.

V gene: TRBV18; D gene: .; clone size: .; J gene: TRBJ1-2; CDR3 DNA: TGTGCCAGCTCCCCCGACAGGTTTTTCCGCTACACCTTC; CDR3 protein: CASSPDRFFRYTF
V gene: TRBV6-4; D gene: TRBD2; clone size: .; J gene: TRBJ2-3; CDR3 DNA: TGTGCCAGCAGTCATCAGCTAGCGGGAGGGGCAGATACGCAGTATTTT; CDR3 protein: CASSHQLAGGADTQYF
V gene: TRBV11-2; D gene: TRBD2; clone size: .; J gene: TRBJ2-5; CDR3 DNA: TGTGCCAGCAGCGCCGGACTAGCGGGAGGGCCTGGGGAGACCCAGTACTTC; CDR3 protein: CASSAGLAGGPGETQYF
V gene: TRBV6-5; D gene: TRBD2; clone size: few; J gene: TRBJ2-7; CDR3 DNA: TGTGCCAGTATGGGACTAGCGGCCTACGAGCAGTACTTC; CDR3 protein: CASMGLAAYEQYF
V gene: TRBV7-9; D gene: TRBD2; clone size: .; J gene: TRBJ2-7; CDR3 DNA: TGTGCCAGCAGCTTAGGACCTATAGGGACTAGTCCCTACGAGCAGTACTTC; CDR3 protein: CASSLGPIGTSPYEQYF
V gene: TRBV7-2; D gene: .; clone size: .; J gene: TRBJ1-1; CDR3 DNA: TGTGCCAGCAGCTTGGGAGGGGATTGGTACACTGAAGCTTTCTTT; CDR3 protein: CASSLGGDWYTEAFF
V gene: TRBV6-5; D gene: TRBD1; clone size: .; J gene: TRBJ1-1; CDR3 DNA: TGTGCCAGCAGTTACTCGACAGGGACCACTGAAGCTTTCTTT; CDR3 protein: CASSYSTGTTEAFF
V gene: TRBV9; D gene: .; clone size: .; J gene: TRBJ2-7; CDR3 DNA: TGTGCCAGCAGCGTCACCCCCCTGGTGAGGCCGTCCTACGAGCAGTACTTC; CDR3 protein: CASSVTPLVRPSYEQYF
V gene: TRBV6-4; D gene: .; clone size: once; J gene: TRBJ1-4; CDR3 DNA: TGTGCCAGCAGTGACTCGATGGACCCCGGGAATTGGCCATCCACAACTAATGAAAAACTGTTTTTT; CDR3 protein: CASSDSMDPGNWPSTTNEKLFF
V gene: TRBV6-1; D gene: .; clone size: .; J gene: TRBJ1-3; CDR3 DNA: TGTGCCAGCATTAACACCGAGACCTCTGGAAACACCATATATTTT; CDR3 protein: CASINTETSGNTIYF
V gene: TRBV7-2; D gene: .; clone size: .; J gene: TRBJ1-1; CDR3 DNA: TGTGCCAGCAGCCCCCCCAGGACGAACACTGAAGCTTTCTTT; CDR3 protein: CASSPPRTNTEAFF
V gene: TRBV28; D gene: .; clone size: .; J gene: TRBJ2-1; CDR3 DNA: TGTGCCAGCAGTTTATGGTCCAAGGGTTTGATCAATGAGCAGTTCTTC; CDR3 protein: CASSLWSKGLINEQFF
V gene: TRBV19; D gene: .; clone size: .; J gene: TRBJ1-5; CDR3 DNA: TGTGCCACCCAATCTATACGTAAGAAGGATAGCAATCAGCCCCAGCATTTT; CDR3 protein: CATQSIRKKDSNQPQHF
V gene: TRBV29-1; D gene: .; clone size: .; J gene: TRBJ2-3; CDR3 DNA: TGCAGCGTTGAAGGGATAAAAACTAGCACAGATACGCAGTATTTT; CDR3 protein: CSVEGIKTSTDTQYF
V gene: TRBV18; D gene: .; clone size: .; J gene: TRBJ1-2; CDR3 DNA: TGTGCCAGCTCACCCCAACACAGGGCGGGCGGCTACACCTTC; CDR3 protein: CASSPQHRAGGYTF
V gene: TRBV19; D gene: TRBD2; clone size: .; J gene: TRBJ2-1; CDR3 DNA: TGTGCCAGTAATAAACGGACTAGCGGAAACAATGAGCAGTTCTTC; CDR3 protein: CASNKRTSGNNEQFF
V gene: TRBV12-5; D gene: TRBD1; clone size: .; J gene: TRBJ2-2; CDR3 DNA: TGTGCTAGCCTAGTCCCGGGACAGGTAAACACCGGGGAGCTGTTTTTT; CDR3 protein: CASLVPGQVNTGELFF
V gene: TRBV5-1; D gene: TRBD1; clone size: once; J gene: TRBJ2-7; CDR3 DNA: TGCGCCAGCAGCTCGTCCGGGACAGCCTACGAGCAGTACTTC; CDR3 protein: CASSSSGTAYEQYF
V gene: TRBV5-6; D gene: .; clone size: .; J gene: TRBJ1-1; CDR3 DNA: TGTGCCAGCAGCATACAGGGAAGTGGGATTGAAGCTTTCTTT; CDR3 protein: CASSIQGSGIEAFF
V gene: TRBV11-3; D gene: .; clone size: .; J gene: TRBJ1-6; CDR3 DNA: TGTGCCAGCAGCTTAGATCAGCCAGGGAAGTATAATTCACCCCTCCACTTT; CDR3 protein: CASSLDQPGKYNSPLHF
V gene: TRBV6-1; D gene: TRBD2; clone size: few; J gene: TRBJ2-7; CDR3 DNA: TGTGCCAGCAGTGAAGCGGGGGGGGCCTACGAGCAGTACTTC; CDR3 protein: CASSEAGGAYEQYF
V gene: TRBV6-1; D gene: .; clone size: .; J gene: TRBJ2-2; CDR3 DNA: TGTGCCAGCAGTTCAGCGGGCTGGAGCACCGGGGAGCTGTTTTTT; CDR3 protein: CASSSAGWSTGELFF
V gene: TRBV12-2; D gene: .; clone size: .; J gene: TRBJ1-5; CDR3 DNA: TGTGCAAGTCGCTTTGACAGGGGGATCCCGGGTCAGCCCCAGCATTTT; CDR3 protein: CASRFDRGIPGQPQHF
V gene: TRBV6-6; D gene: .; clone size: once; J gene: TRBJ1-4; CDR3 DNA: TGTGCCAGCAATGGGGTAAATGAAAAACTGTTTTTT; CDR3 protein: CASNGVNEKLFF
V gene: TRBV4-1; D gene: TRBD2; clone size: .; J gene: TRBJ2-7; CDR3 DNA: TGCGCCAGCAGCCAAGCAGCGGGGGGCTACGAGCAGTACTTC; CDR3 protein: CASSQAAGGYEQYF
V gene: TRBV4-1; D gene: .; clone size: .; J gene: TRBJ2-1; CDR3 DNA: TGCGCCAGCAGCCAAAAGCGGCTAGCCAATGAGCAGTTCTTC; CDR3 protein: CASSQKRLANEQFF
V gene: TRBV4-1; D gene: .; clone size: .; J gene: TRBJ2-2; CDR3 DNA: TGCGCCAGCAGCCCTTCCCCGGGACAGAACACCGGGGAGCTGTTTTTT; CDR3 protein: CASSPSPGQNTGELFF
V gene: TRBV18; D gene: TRBD1; clone size: .; J gene: TRBJ1-5; CDR3 DNA: TGTGCCAGCTCACCAAGGACAGGGGAGGGGCCCCAGCATTTT; CDR3 protein: CASSPRTGEGPQHF
V gene: TRBV18; D gene: .; clone size: .; J gene: TRBJ1-2; CDR3 DNA: TGTGCCAGCTCACCAGAGGCTAACTATGGCTACACCTTC; CDR3 protein: CASSPEANYGYTF
V gene: TRBV15; D gene: .; clone size: .; J gene: TRBJ1-4; CDR3 DNA: TGTGCCACCAGCAGACCTCTACCTTTTATCCGTAATGAAAAACTGTTTTTT; CDR3 protein: CATSRPLPFIRNEKLFF
V gene: TRBV11-1; D gene: TRBD2; clone size: .; J gene: TRBJ2-1; CDR3 DNA: TGTGCCAGCAGCTTAGACCTAGCGGGTAACAATGAGCAGTTCTTC; CDR3 protein: CASSLDLAGNNEQFF
V gene: TRBV7-7; D gene: .; clone size: .; J gene: TRBJ2-6; CDR3 DNA: TGTGCCAGCAGCTTAGGATGGGGGCCCGGGGCCAACGTCCTGACTTTC; CDR3 protein: CASSLGWGPGANVLTF
V gene: TRBV6-4; D gene: TRBD1; clone size: .; J gene: TRBJ2-2; CDR3 DNA: TGTGCCAGCAGAACCGGGACAGGGGGTCTCGCCGGGGAGCTGTTTTTT; CDR3 protein: CASRTGTGGLAGELFF
V gene: TRBV7-9; D gene: .; clone size: .; J gene: TRBJ2-6; CDR3 DNA: TGTGCCAGCAGCTTGACAGGAGCTGGGGCCAACGTCCTGACTTTC; CDR3 protein: CASSLTGAGANVLTF
V gene: TRBV10-2; D gene: TRBD2; clone size: .; J gene: TRBJ2-1; CDR3 DNA: TGCGCCAGCAGTTTGAGCGGGAGTAGGGGGAATGAGCAGTTCTTC; CDR3 protein: CASSLSGSRGNEQFF
V gene: TRBV28; D gene: .; clone size: .; J gene: TRBJ1-6; CDR3 DNA: TGTGCCAGCAGTTATTCCACCTATAATTCACCCCTCCACTTT; CDR3 protein: CASSYSTYNSPLHF
V gene: TRBV25-1; D gene: .; clone size: once; J gene: TRBJ1-1; CDR3 DNA: TGTGCCAGCAGAACAGGAGATGAAGCTTTCTTT; CDR3 protein: CASRTGDEAFF
V gene: TRBV11-2; D gene: .; clone size: .; J gene: TRBJ2-3; CDR3 DNA: TGTGCCAGCAGCTTAAATGGGGCTTCCCCACAAGGAGATACGCAGTATTTT; CDR3 protein: CASSLNGASPQGDTQYF
V gene: TRBV6-8; D gene: TRBD2; clone size: .; J gene: TRBJ2-4; CDR3 DNA: TGTGCCAGCAGTTACGGGGGGGGGATAGCCAAAAACATTCAGTACTTC; CDR3 protein: CASSYGGGIAKNIQYF
V gene: TRBV7-6; D gene: .; clone size: medium-sized; J gene: TRBJ2-2; CDR3 DNA: TGTGCCAGCAGCTTGGGACACGCGAACACCGGGGAGCTGTTTTTT; CDR3 protein: CASSLGHANTGELFF
V gene: TRBV27; D gene: TRBD1; clone size: .; J gene: TRBJ1-6; CDR3 DNA: TGTGCCAGCAGCGTAAGGGGACAGGCAAATTCACCCCTCCACTTT; CDR3 protein: CASSVRGQANSPLHF
V gene: TRBV6-5; D gene: .; clone size: .; J gene: TRBJ2-1; CDR3 DNA: TGTGCCAGCAGGCTCTTCCGGGATTCCTACAATGAGCAGTTCTTC; CDR3 protein: CASRLFRDSYNEQFF
V gene: TRBV6-5; D gene: .; clone size: once; J gene: TRBJ2-2; CDR3 DNA: TGCGCCAGCAGCCTAGCAGTCACCGGGGAGCTGTTTTTT; CDR3 protein: CASSLAVTGELFF
V gene: TRBV25-1; D gene: .; clone size: .; J gene: TRBJ1-1; CDR3 DNA: TGTGCCAGCAAAAGGAACACTGAAGCTTTCTTT; CDR3 protein: CASKRNTEAFF
V gene: TRBV4-1; D gene: TRBD2; clone size: .; J gene: TRBJ2-7; CDR3 DNA: TGCGCCAGCAGCCTAGGACTAGCGAGCTACGAGCAGTACTTC; CDR3 protein: CASSLGLASYEQYF
V gene: TRBV6-5; D gene: TRBD2; clone size: .; J gene: TRBJ2-7; CDR3 DNA: TGTGCCAGCACCCAGGGAGGGTCCTACGAGCAGTACTTC; CDR3 protein: CASTQGGSYEQYF
V gene: TRBV2; D gene: .; clone size: .; J gene: TRBJ1-1; CDR3 DNA: TGTGCCAGCAGTGAGGTGCCCGGGATCAAGAACACTGAAGCTTTCTTT; CDR3 protein: CASSEVPGIKNTEAFF
V gene: TRBV18; D gene: TRBD2; clone size: .; J gene: TRBJ2-1; CDR3 DNA: TGTGCCAGCTCAGGATCACTAGCGGGAGACGAGCAGTTCTTC; CDR3 protein: CASSGSLAGDEQFF
V gene: TRBV2; D gene: .; clone size: .; J gene: TRBJ1-1; CDR3 DNA: TGTGCCAGCACCCGGGGGGTTTCGGCTGAAGCTTTCTTT; CDR3 protein: CASTRGVSAEAFF
V gene: TRBV5-1; D gene: TRBD2; clone size: once; J gene: TRBJ2-5; CDR3 DNA: TGCGCCAGCAGCGATCAACTAGCGGGAGAGACCCAGTACTTC; CDR3 protein: CASSDQLAGETQYF
V gene: TRBV7-2; D gene: .; clone size: .; J gene: TRBJ2-3; CDR3 DNA: TGTGCCAGCAGCTTAGTCCAGCGTGGGGGCGCAGATACGCAGTATTTT; CDR3 protein: CASSLVQRGGADTQYF
V gene: TRBV5-1; D gene: TRBD1; clone size: .; J gene: TRBJ1-3; CDR3 DNA: TGCGCCAGCAGCTTGGGGGACAGGGGAAGAAACACCATATATTTT; CDR3 protein: CASSLGDRGRNTIYF
V gene: TRBV7-2; D gene: TRBD2; clone size: .; J gene: TRBJ2-7; CDR3 DNA: TGTGCCAGCAGCTACGGGGGGGGCTACGAGCAGTACTTC; CDR3 protein: CASSYGGGYEQYF
V gene: TRBV6-5; D gene: .; clone size: .; J gene: TRBJ1-2; CDR3 DNA: TGTGCCAGCAGTTACAAGGGAGGACTGAACTATGGCTACACCTTC; CDR3 protein: CASSYKGGLNYGYTF
V gene: TRBV2; D gene: .; clone size: .; J gene: TRBJ1-5; CDR3 DNA: TGTGCCAGCAGTGACCAGGAAGATCAGCCCCAGCATTTT; CDR3 protein: CASSDQEDQPQHF
V gene: TRBV19; D gene: .; clone size: .; J gene: TRBJ2-2; CDR3 DNA: TGTGCCAGTAGTATGTCCTCGGGCACCGGGGAGCTGTTTTTT; CDR3 protein: CASSMSSGTGELFF